This T cell receptor beta chain was identified in a study of cytomegalovirus exposure and HLA in healthy donors. PCR used 60 Vbeta primers and 13 Jbeta primers. TCRdb's table, derived via immunoSEQ multiplex PCR, lists solely in-frame clones and lacks some. The table includes 150,000 to 200,000 clones, about 80% detected once. General observations from the study: Within a later analysis, the majority of CMV-associated TCR beta chains appeared HLA-restricted. As was reported, the classifier diagnosed cytomegalovirus status with high specificity and sensitivity.

V shed 6 bases and J 9 bases; nucleotides not matched to a gene: 16. CDR1 is SGHTA, CDR2 FQGNSA, per germline. This CDR3 comprises 15 residues. A remark on this clone: Its antigen is not identified.

This chain uses TRBV7-2 with TRBJ2-7; 8 bases are shared with TRBD1. The TCR originated in a woman between 35 and 50 years old in good health and CMV-seronegative. The sequenced material came from PBMCs. CDR3 protein: CASSDRQGYLRGQYF. The CDR3 DNA is TGTGCCAGCAGTGATCGACAGGGGTACCTACGAGGGCAGTACTTC.